Listed here are 25 T cell receptor beta chains from one sample, sequenced in a study of cytomegalovirus exposure and HLA in healthy donors. PCR was performed using 60 Vbeta and 13 Jbeta primers. TCRdb's copy holds only in-frame clones and misses some; the assay was immunoSEQ multiplex PCR. Seen here are approximately 100,000 clones, around four fifths observed once, and the top ten hold less than 9.5%. The sequenced material came from PBMCs. These TCRs come from a woman between 45 and 65 years old in good health and CMV-seropositive.

The chain has TRBV7-8 and TRBJ2-7, with TRBD2 as a possible D gene (6 bases). The CDR3 contains 13 residues. Deletions cut 3 bases from V and 7 bases from J, with 13 bases between. Germline V gene data show CDR1 as SGHVS and CDR2 as FQNEAQ. CDR3 in amino acids: CASSFGGLGEQYF. The CDR3 DNA is TGTGCCAGCAGCTTCGGAGGGCTGGGAGAGCAGTACTTC. Drawing the rest from reference TRBV7-8 and TRBJ2-7, the complete variable domain is GAGVSQSPRYKVAKRGQDVALRCDPISGHVSLFWYQQALGQGPEFLTYFQNEAQLDKSGLPSDRFFAERPEGSVSTLKIQRTQQEDSAVYLCASSFGGLGEQYFGPGTRLTVT.

V gene TRBV9 combines with J gene TRBJ1-2; 10 nucleotides align to TRBD1. V lost 0 bases, J lost 4 bases, and 0 bases stayed unmatched. This CDR3 comprises 14 residues. Looked up from germline, CDR1 is SGDLS and CDR2 is YYNGEE. CDR3 nucleotide sequence: TGTGCCAGCAGCGTAGGGGACAGGGGCTATGGCTACACCTTC. This translates into CASSVGDRGYGYTF.

The chain has TRBV7-8 and TRBJ1-4, with unresolved D. Germline CDR1 SGHVS, CDR2 FQNEAQ. The CDR3 sequence is 16 residues long. V lost 2 bases, J lost 7 bases, and 17 bases lay in between. CDR3 in amino acids: CASSLNRPQLGEKLFF. CDR3 bases: TGTGCCAGCAGCTTAAATCGGCCCCAACTAGGTGAAAAACTGTTTTTT.

V is TRBV6-5 and J is TRBJ2-7, with D perhaps TRBD1 (6 bases). V was cut by 4 bases and J by 10 bases, with 20 bases left in between. Germline V lookup: CDR1 MNHEY, CDR2 SVGAGI. The CDR3 consists of 14 residues. The CDR3 region has the DNA TGTGCCAGCAGTTTCACCCTCTCCCCAGGGGCTCAGTACTTC. Translated: CASSFTLSPGAQYF.

The V and J genes are TRBV4-3 and TRBJ1-3; D is unclear. The germline CDR1 and CDR2 sequences are LGHNA and YSLEER. The CDR3 has 17 residues. V shed 0 bases and J shed 2 bases, with 14 bases lying between them. In DNA, the CDR3 is TGCGCCAGCAGCCAAGAAGAAAGCAGGACTCCTGGAAACACCATATATTTT. Translating gives CASSQEESRTPGNTIYF.

The chain has TRBV29-1 and TRBJ1-1; 7 bases are shared with TRBD1. There are 15 residues in the CDR3. The V and J ends lost 0 bases and 4 bases, in that order; junction bases with no gene match: 8. Germline lookup yields CDR1 SQVTM and CDR2 ANQGSEA. CDR3 protein: CSVEDPRGQTTEAFF. The CDR3 DNA is TGCAGCGTTGAAGATCCGAGGGGGCAGACCACTGAAGCTTTCTTT.

There are a few counts of this clone. This chain joins TRBV2 and TRBJ1-5, with a weak D call TRBD1 (5 bases). The germline V and J ends were trimmed by 6 bases and 5 bases, with 14 bases remaining between them. The CDR3 runs 14 residues. Per germline, CDR1 SNHLY and CDR2 FYNNEI. In nucleotides, the CDR3 is TGTGCCAGCAGGGGATACGGGGGGTATCAGCCCCAGCATTTT. Translating it yields CASRGYGGYQPQHF.

The chain's CDR3 is CSVEGGGPNTQYF. The CDR3 DNA follows: TGCAGCGTTGAGGGCGGGGGGCCGAATACGCAGTATTTT. V and J are TRBV29-1 and TRBJ2-3; 8 bases agree with TRBD2. V lost 3 bases, J lost 7 bases, and 6 bases stayed unmatched. In germline, CDR1 is SQVTM, CDR2 ANQGSEA. This CDR3 is 13 amino acids long.

This clone occurred once. V is TRBV9 and J is TRBJ2-6, with 8 bases that match TRBD1. Germline values: CDR1 SGDLS, CDR2 YYNGEE. V shed 4 bases, J shed 15 bases, and the junction held 12 bases outside the gene matches. This CDR3 contains 14 residues. CDR3 coding DNA: TGTGCCAGCAGCCCTCGGACAGGGCCTCCCGGCCTGACTTTC. Protein sequence: CASSPRTGPPGLTF.

The chain combines TRBV7-9 with TRBJ2-7; possibly TRBD2 for D (5 bases). V was pared by 1 base and J by 6 bases, with 13 bases between. This CDR3 has 14 residues. The germline CDR1 and CDR2 sequences are SEHNR and FQNEAQ (reference sequence). CDR3 nucleotides: TGTGCCAGCAGCTTAGATAGCGAGTTTCGCGAGCAGTACTTC. This codes for CASSLDSEFREQYF.

The CDR3 sequence is CASSLGSSGILYNEQFF. The CDR3 DNA reads as TGTGCCAGCAGCTTAGGGTCTAGCGGGATTCTATACAATGAGCAGTTCTTC. The V call is TRBV7-8, the J call TRBJ2-1; 9 bases match TRBD2. V lost 1 base, J lost 4 bases, and 8 bases stayed unmatched. The CDR3 totals 17 residues. From germline, CDR1 is SGHVS and CDR2 FQNEAQ.

A remark on this clone: The same CDR3 arises from other DNA sequences in this sample as well. The CDR3 DNA is TGTGCCAGCTCACCAGGGACTAGCAACAATGAGCAGTTCTTC. It is translated as CASSPGTSNNEQFF. This chain joins TRBV18 and TRBJ2-1; 9 nucleotides line up with TRBD2. Germline CDR1 KGHSH, CDR2 LQKENI. J gave up 5 bases and V 2 bases, and 1 base lay outside the gene matches. This CDR3 comprises 14 residues. Full variable domain (rest looked up from reference TRBV18 and TRBJ2-1): NAGVMQNPRHLVRRRGQEARLRCSPMKGHSHVYWYRQLPEEGLKFMVYLQKENIIDESGMPKERFSAEFPKEGPSILRIQQVVRGDSAAYFCASSPGTSNNEQFFGPGTRLTVL.

V gene TRBV19 combines with J gene TRBJ2-5, with D possibly TRBD2 on 6 matching bases. With 1 base removed from V and 5 bases from J, the gap between germline ends came to 11 bases. The germline gives CDR1 LNHDA, CDR2 SQIVND (reference sequence). The CDR3 is made up of 14 amino acids. The CDR3 loop reads CASSIGGLRETQYF. CDR3 nucleotides: TGTGCCAGTAGTATAGGAGGACTACGGGAGACCCAGTACTTC.

This clone was recorded a few times. The V and J genes are TRBV7-2 and TRBJ2-7, with TRBD2 matching over 11 bases. J gave up 3 bases and V 5 bases, and 9 bases lay outside the gene matches. The CDR3 is made up of 16 amino acids. Germline CDR1 is SGHTA and CDR2 is FQGNSA. CDR3 DNA: TGTGCCAGCAGCCCGGAGCTAGCGGGAGGACTCTACGAGCAGTACTTC. Amino acids: CASSPELAGGLYEQYF.

The rearrangement links TRBV15 to TRBJ2-3, with D possibly being TRBD2 (6 bases). This CDR3 comprises 17 residues. Trimming pared 6 bases from V and 3 bases from J, leaving 22 bases between. The germline V gene has CDR1 LNHNV and CDR2 YYDKDF (reference sequence). CDR3 in DNA: TGTGCCACCAGTCAGGACCCTATAGGTAGCGGTACAGATACGCAGTATTTT. Residues: CATSQDPIGSGTDTQYF.

Regarding this clone: The junction differs from germline at one of its ends, possibly a read error. The chain carries TRBV7-7 and TRBJ2-2; TRBD1 is a possible D gene (5 bases). The CDR3 loop spans 16 amino acids. Germline assignment: CDR1 SSHAT and CDR2 FNYEAQ (reference sequence). This CDR3 is CASSKADRMNTGELFF. In DNA form, the CDR3 reads TGTGCTAGCAGCAAGGCCGACAGAATGAACACCGGGGAGCTGTTTTTT. The whole variable domain, remainder taken from reference TRBV7-7 and TRBJ2-2, is GAGVSQSPRYKVTKRGQDVTLRCDPISSHATLYWYQQALGQGPEFLTYFNYEAQPDKSGLPSDRFSAERPEGSISTLTIQRTEQRDSAMYRCASSKADRMNTGELFFGEGSRLTVL.

The rearrangement links TRBV13 to TRBJ2-3; TRBD2 matches at 8 bases. With 5 bases clipped from V and 4 bases from J, the junction kept 14 bases outside the gene matches. In germline, CDR1 is PRHDT, CDR2 FYEKMQ (reference sequence). CDR3 length equals 17 residues. CDR3 coding DNA: TGTGCCAGCAGCCCTCCCCCACTAGCGGTCAATCCAGATACGCAGTATTTT. Translation gives CASSPPPLAVNPDTQYF.

The V gene is TRBV18, the J gene TRBJ1-5; TRBD1 aligns across 8 bases. The CDR3 loop spans 16 amino acids. Trimming cost V 3 bases and J 0 bases; bases outside gene matches: 4. Germline CDR1 KGHSH, CDR2 LQKENI. The CDR3 bases are TGTGCCAGCTCACCCCTAGGACAGGGTAGCAATCAGCCCCAGCATTTT. This gives the protein CASSPLGQGSNQPQHF.

This chain uses TRBV5-6 with TRBJ1-5, with a weak D call TRBD1 (6 bases). The germline V gene has CDR1 SGHDT and CDR2 YYEEEE. CDR3 length: 17 residues. The germline V and J ends were trimmed by 3 bases and 5 bases, with 21 bases remaining between them. CDR3 in amino acids: CASSSGTSTLPDQPQHF. The CDR3 DNA reads as TGTGCCAGCAGCTCCGGGACATCGACTCTTCCAGATCAGCCCCAGCATTTT.

The rearrangement links TRBV19 to TRBJ1-1; D is undetermined. V lost 0 bases, J lost 0 bases, and 14 bases lay in between. From germline, CDR1 is LNHDA and CDR2 SQIVND (reference sequence). The CDR3 consists of 17 residues. In DNA, the CDR3 is TGTGCCAGTAGTATAGACCACGGAGAGAAGATGAACACTGAAGCTTTCTTT. This gives the protein CASSIDHGEKMNTEAFF.

This clone occurred a few times. The chain carries TRBV9 and TRBJ2-2; D is possibly TRBD2 (7 bases). Germline V gene lookup returns CDR1 SGDLS and CDR2 YYNGEE. V lost 6 bases and J 2 bases, leaving 17 bases between the germline ends. The CDR3 is made up of 16 amino acids. The CDR3 here is CASNRGAGPNTGELFF. CDR3 coding DNA: TGTGCCAGCAACCGGGGGGCGGGCCCAAACACCGGGGAGCTGTTTTTT.

CDR3 loop: CSVEAQAGRTDTQYF. DNA of the CDR3: TGCAGCGTTGAGGCCCAAGCGGGGAGGACAGATACGCAGTATTTT. The chain employs TRBV29-1 and TRBJ2-3, with 7 bases identical to TRBD2. With 3 bases clipped from V and 3 bases from J, the junction kept 9 bases outside the gene matches. Germline assignment: CDR1 SQVTM and CDR2 ANQGSEA. The CDR3 is 15 amino acids.

On this clone itself: The same CDR3 is also encoded by other DNA sequences in this sample. The chain uses TRBV7-2 and TRBJ1-2, with D possibly matching TRBD1 (5 bases). V was trimmed by 4 bases and J by 2 bases, leaving 11 bases between them. The CDR3 has 14 amino acids. Germline CDR1 is SGHTA and CDR2 is FQGNSA. The CDR3 DNA reads as TGTGCCAGCAGCTACACAGGAGGGAACTATGGCTACACCTTC. It codes for CASSYTGGNYGYTF.

The gene calls are TRBV5-1 and TRBJ2-7, with D possibly being TRBD2 (5 bases). The CDR3 is 13 residues long. In germline, CDR1 is SGHRS, CDR2 YFSETQ. V was clipped by 3 bases and J by 1 base, with 8 bases between them. The CDR3 coding sequence is TGCGCCAGCAGCTCCCAGCGGTCCTACGAGCAGTACTTC. Translating gives CASSSQRSYEQYF.

The chain links TRBV29-1 to TRBJ2-3, with a possible D match to TRBD2 (7 bases). Deletions cut 2 bases from V and 2 bases from J, with 14 bases between. The CDR3 totals 15 residues. Germline loops: CDR1 SQVTM, CDR2 ANQGSEA. The CDR3 coding sequence is TGCAGCGTTGAACTCGGGGGGCGAGTCACAGATACGCAGTATTTT. It yields the protein CSVELGGRVTDTQYF.